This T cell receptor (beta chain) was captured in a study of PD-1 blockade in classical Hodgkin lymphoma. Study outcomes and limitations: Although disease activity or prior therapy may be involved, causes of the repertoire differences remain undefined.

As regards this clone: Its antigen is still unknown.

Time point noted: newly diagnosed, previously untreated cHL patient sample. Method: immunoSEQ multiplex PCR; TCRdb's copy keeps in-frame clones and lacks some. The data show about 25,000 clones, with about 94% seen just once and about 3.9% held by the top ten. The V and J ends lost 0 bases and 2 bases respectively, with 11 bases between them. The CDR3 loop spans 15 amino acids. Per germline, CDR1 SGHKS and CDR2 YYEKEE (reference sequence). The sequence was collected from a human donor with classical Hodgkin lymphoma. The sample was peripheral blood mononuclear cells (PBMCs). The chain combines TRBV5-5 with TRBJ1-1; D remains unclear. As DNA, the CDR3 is TGTGCCAGCAGCTTGGAGGTCAGGTCAAACACTGAAGCTTTCTTT. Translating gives CASSLEVRSNTEAFF. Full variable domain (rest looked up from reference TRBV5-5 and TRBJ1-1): DAGVTQSPTHLIKTRGQQVTLRCSPISGHKSVSWYQQVLGQGPQFIFQYYEKEERGRGNFPDRFSARQFPNYSSELNVNALLLGDSALYLCASSLEVRSNTEAFFGQGTRLTVV.